These 8 T cell receptor beta chains originate from one sample sequenced in a study of blood T cell repertoires in COVID-19 (dated by TCRdb to between 2020 and 2021). The library was built by means of the immunoSEQ multiplex PCR assay. Entries here come from immuneACCESS through TCRdb and include only in-frame sequences with V and J called. Some clones fail to appear in such tables; in the studies checked, an unresolved V gene covers under half of the shortfall, and the cause of the remainder is unknown. Here the sample has hundreds of thousands of clones; about nine tenths occur a single time. The top ten clones comprise roughly a tenth of the sample. The sample taken for sequencing was PBMCs or T cells enriched from blood (not recorded which). The source is a young woman who had recovered from COVID-19.

This chain links TRBV12-5 with TRBJ2-1, with 10 bases identical to TRBD2. CDR1 and CDR2 from the germline V gene are LGHNT and FRNRAP. V was clipped by 4 bases and J by 8 bases; unmatched bases: 14. The CDR3 loop spans 17 amino acids. CDR3 nucleotide sequence: TGTGCTAGTGGTTGGATCGTAGCGGGGGGACCAAGGGATGAGCAGTTCTTC. Translation gives CASGWIVAGGPRDEQFF.

Many counts were recorded for this clone. V is TRBV6-4 and J is TRBJ2-1, with 7 bases identical to TRBD2. V gave up 4 bases and J gave up 0 bases; unmatched junction bases: 3. Germline V lookup: CDR1 MRHNA, CDR2 SNTAGT. There are 15 residues in the CDR3. The CDR3 DNA reads TGTGCCAGCAGTGTAGCGGGTGACTCCTACAATGAGCAGTTCTTC. Its translation is CASSVAGDSYNEQFF.

The J gene is TRBJ2-1, the V gene TRBV28; 9 bases are shared with TRBD2. The CDR3 is 17 residues long. Germline V lookup: CDR1 MDHEN, CDR2 SYDVKM. Trimming cost V 2 bases and J 2 bases; bases outside gene matches: 7. CDR3 DNA sequence: TGTGCCAGCAGTTTACATAGACTAGCGGATGCCTACAATGAGCAGTTCTTC. Amino acids: CASSLHRLADAYNEQFF. Full variable domain (missing parts from reference TRBV28 and TRBJ2-1): DVKVTQSSRYLVKRTGEKVFLECVQDMDHENMFWYRQDPGLGLRLIYFSYDVKMKEKGDIPEGYSVSREKKERFSLILESASTNQTSMYLCASSLHRLADAYNEQFFGPGTRLTVL.

The V gene is TRBV12-3 or TRBV12-4, the J gene TRBJ2-5, with D unclear. Deletions cut 2 bases from V and 5 bases from J, with 9 bases between. This CDR3 spans 13 amino acids. This chain's CDR3 is CASSLQDQETQYF. In DNA form, the CDR3 reads TGTGCCAGCAGTTTACAGGATCAGGAGACCCAGTACTTC.

This clone was recorded once. The J gene is TRBJ2-7, the V gene TRBV6-5, with 9 nucleotides matching TRBD2. V shed 6 bases and J 5 bases; nucleotides not matched to a gene: 5. The V gene's germline CDR1 is MNHEY and CDR2 SVGAGI. The CDR3 totals 13 residues. The chain's CDR3 is CASRRGRVDEQYF. The CDR3 coding sequence is TGTGCCAGCAGGCGCGGGAGGGTAGACGAGCAGTACTTC.

The chain links TRBV5-4 to TRBJ1-2; the D gene is possibly TRBD1 (5 bases). V lost 4 bases, J lost 6 bases, and 16 bases lay in between. CDR1 and CDR2 from the germline V gene are SGHNT and YYREEE (reference sequence). The CDR3 spans 14 residues. The CDR3 is CASSQWAGQDGYTF. The CDR3 coding sequence is TGTGCCAGCAGCCAATGGGCAGGGCAAGATGGCTACACCTTC.

The chain has TRBV20-1 and TRBJ1-4; D is uncertain. The CDR3 runs to 13 residues. In germline, CDR1 is DFQATT, CDR2 SNEGSKA (reference sequence). Trimming took 3 bases from V and 8 from J, leaving 13 bases between them. The DNA for the CDR3 is TGCAGTGCTAGTTCGGGGATCGGGGAAAAACTGTTTTTT. Its translation is CSASSGIGEKLFF.

This chain links TRBV10-3 with TRBJ1-1, with TRBD1 as a possible D gene (5 bases). V lost 6 bases, J lost 1 base, and 12 bases lay in between. Germline V gives CDR1 ENHRY, CDR2 SYGVKD. This CDR3 spans 14 amino acids. The CDR3 sequence: CAIRGDSQNTEAFF. CDR3 DNA sequence: TGTGCCATCAGGGGTGACAGCCAGAACACTGAAGCTTTCTTT.